Shown below are 22 T cell receptor beta chains from a single sample sequenced in a study of T-cell memory formation after mild COVID-19. TCRdb called the 5' RACE reads again in MiXCR, with one record for every CDR3 protein. The table shows some 300,000 distinct CDR3 sequences, with 20% to 25% occurring only once. Sequencing used PBMCs or a T cell subset sorted from them (not recorded which). The receptors derive from a man younger than 35 who had mild COVID-19 (a few samples of this study predate the infection). Cell type and time point are not known.

This clonotype was found a few times. The rearrangement uses TRBV7-9 and TRBJ1-6; D is uncertain. Germline V gene sequence: CDR1 SEHNR, CDR2 FQNEAQ (reference sequence). CDR3 length: 14 amino acids. V was trimmed by 4 bases and J by 10 bases, leaving 14 bases between them. CDR3 sequence: CASSSGGVRSPLHF. In DNA, the CDR3 is TGTGCCAGCAGCTCCGGCGGGGTACGGTCACCCCTCCACTTT.

This clonotype was recorded only once. The CDR3 region has the DNA TGTGCCAGCGGGCAAACAGGGGAGACCCAGTACTTC. Its protein is CASGQTGETQYF. The chain is built from TRBV2 and TRBJ2-5; maybe TRBD1 (6 bases). The CDR3 contains 12 residues. Per germline, CDR1 SNHLY and CDR2 FYNNEI. V lost 8 bases, J lost 5 bases, and 12 bases lay in between. The full variable domain, rest sourced from reference TRBV2 and TRBJ2-5, is EPEVTQTPSHQVTQMGQEVILRCVPISNHLYFYWYRQILGQKVEFLVSFYNNEISEKSEIFDDQFSVERPDGSNFTLKIRSTKLEDSAMYFCASGQTGETQYFGPGTRLLVL.

The J gene is TRBJ1-4, the V gene TRBV12-3 or TRBV12-4, with D unclear. The CDR3 loop spans 13 amino acids. Between the trimmed V and J ends, which lost 5 bases and 10 bases, there was a span of 14 bases. The CDR3 sequence: CASSPDWHGKLFF. In nucleotides, the CDR3 is TGTGCCAGCAGTCCTGATTGGCACGGAAAACTGTTTTTT.

The chain couples TRBV18 to TRBJ1-4; D remains ambiguous. Trimming removed 6 bases at V and 6 bases at J, with 11 bases between. This CDR3 is built from 13 residues. The germline V gene encodes CDR1 KGHSH and CDR2 LQKENI. The CDR3 spells CASSFYTDEKLFF. DNA for the CDR3: TGTGCCAGCTCTTTTTACACTGATGAAAAACTGTTTTTT.

The chain joins TRBV6-5 to TRBJ1-1; TRBD1 matches at 10 bases. The germline V gene encodes CDR1 MNHEY and CDR2 SVGAGI. The V gene end was trimmed by 4 bases and the J gene end by 4 bases; junction bases not matched to a gene: 15. This CDR3 is 18 amino acids long. The CDR3 spells CASSSRTRQGAVGTEAFF. CDR3 in DNA: TGTGCCAGCAGTTCTCGAACTAGACAGGGGGCGGTGGGCACTGAAGCTTTCTTT.

The chain recombines TRBV9 with TRBJ2-7; 9 positions agree with TRBD1. CDR3 length: 16 amino acids. The germline V gene has CDR1 SGDLS and CDR2 YYNGEE. V dropped 0 bases and J dropped 2; count of bases not matched to a gene: 6. For the CDR3, the DNA is TGTGCCAGCAGCGTAGGGGGACAGGGTGTGGCCTACGAGCAGTACTTC. Translated: CASSVGGQGVAYEQYF.

Details on this clonotype: A read error is possible here, since a much larger clone lies one base away. The chain combines TRBV7-2 with TRBJ2-5; D remains ambiguous. The V and J ends lost 4 bases and 0 bases respectively, with 9 bases between them. Germline V gene lookup returns CDR1 SGHTA and CDR2 FQGNSA. The CDR3 spans 14 residues. CDR3: CASSWTMDQETQYF. CDR3 bases: TGTGCCAGCAGCTGGACGATGGACCAAGAGACCCAGTACTTC.

A few counts support this clonotype. The CDR3: CASSPTGRPDTQYF. CDR3 in DNA: TGTGCCAGCAGCCCCACGGGCCGTCCGGATACGCAGTATTTT. The chain combines TRBV3-1 with TRBJ2-3; D remains ambiguous. Trimming left V 4 bases short and J 6 bases short, with 14 bases between. The CDR3 is 14 residues long. CDR1 and CDR2 from the germline V gene are LGHDT and YNNKEL (reference sequence).

The rearrangement links TRBV7-9 to TRBJ2-5; TRBD1 matches 9 bases. The CDR3 spans 15 residues. The ends lost 5 bases at V and 1 base at J; junction bases unmatched: 5. CDR1 SEHNR and CDR2 FQNEAQ come from the germline V gene (reference sequence). In nucleotides, the CDR3 is TGTGCCAGCAGCCCAGGGGGACAGGGCCAAGAGACCCAGTACTTC. The encoded protein is CASSPGGQGQETQYF. Full variable domain (rest looked up from reference TRBV7-9 and TRBJ2-5): DTGVSQNPRHKITKRGQNVTFRCDPISEHNRLYWYRQTLGQGPEFLTYFQNEAQLEKSRLLSDRFSAERPKGSFSTLEIQRTEQGDSAMYLCASSPGGQGQETQYFGPGTRLLVL.

This clonotype has more than one count but fewer than ten. The chain uses TRBV4-3 and TRBJ1-6; D is uncertain. CDR3 size: 14 residues. The V gene's germline CDR1 is LGHNA and CDR2 YSLEER. The V and J ends lost 0 bases and 8 bases respectively, with 8 bases between them. The CDR3 coding sequence is TGCGCCAGCAGCCAAGAAGCTAAGGATTCACCCCTCCACTTT. It codes for CASSQEAKDSPLHF.

This clonotype was picked up a small number of times. The V gene is TRBV4-1, the J gene TRBJ1-1, with TRBD1 identical over 9 bases. The CDR3 covers 13 residues. Looked up from germline, CDR1 is MGHRA and CDR2 is YSYEKL. Trimming at V came to 3 bases and at J to 7 bases, leaving 3 bases not matched to a gene. The CDR3 nucleotides are TGCGCCAGCAGCCACCGGGACAGGGATGAAGCTTTCTTT. Its protein product is CASSHRDRDEAFF.

This clonotype was counted only a few times. V usage is TRBV28 and J usage is TRBJ2-7; 7 nucleotides line up with TRBD1. The J segment lost 3 bases and the V segment lost 4 bases, leaving 15 bases of the junction unmatched. CDR3 length: 17 amino acids. CDR1 and CDR2 from the germline V gene are MDHEN and SYDVKM. The CDR3 loop reads CASSSESDLSGGYEQYV. The CDR3 DNA follows: TGTGCCAGCAGTTCCGAATCCGACCTCTCAGGGGGCTACGAGCAGTACGTC.

V and J are TRBV7-3 and TRBJ1-1; D may be TRBD1 (5 bases). V lost 5 bases and J 4 bases, leaving 14 bases between the germline ends. Germline CDR1 and CDR2: SGHTA and FQGTGA. The CDR3 covers 14 residues. This CDR3 is CASSEPRVGTEAFF. In nucleotides, the CDR3 is TGTGCCAGCAGCGAGCCCAGGGTTGGCACTGAAGCTTTCTTT. The complete variable domain, with remaining parts taken from reference TRBV7-3 and TRBJ1-1, reads GAGVSQTPSNKVTEKGKYVELRCDPISGHTALYWYRQSLGQGPEFLIYFQGTGAADDSGLPNDRFFAVRPEGSVSTLKIQRTERGDSAVYLCASSEPRVGTEAFFGQGTRLTVV.

The chain employs TRBV12-3 or TRBV12-4 and TRBJ2-2; D gene uncertain. CDR3 length equals 15 residues. Trimming took 6 bases from V and 4 from J, leaving 15 bases between them. Here the CDR3 reads CASSSGLIVTGELFF. The DNA for the CDR3 is TGTGCCAGCAGCTCAGGCCTTATCGTCACCGGGGAGCTGTTTTTT.

The chain recombines TRBV28 with TRBJ2-3; 9 bases fit TRBD1. Germline assignment: CDR1 MDHEN and CDR2 SYDVKM. The ends lost 6 bases at V and 1 base at J; junction bases unmatched: 8. This CDR3 comprises 16 residues. The CDR3 DNA sequence: TGTGCCAGCAGCCCCGACAGGGGGGCCCGCACAGATACGCAGTATTTT. It codes for CASSPDRGARTDTQYF. The full variable domain, completed using reference TRBV28 and TRBJ2-3, is DVKVTQSSRYLVKRTGEKVFLECVQDMDHENMFWYRQDPGLGLRLIYFSYDVKMKEKGDIPEGYSVSREKKERFSLILESASTNQTSMYLCASSPDRGARTDTQYFGPGTRLTVL.

This clonotype was observed a handful of times. CDR3: CASSPRDSTVTTYNEQFF. CDR3 nucleotides: TGTGCCAGCAGCCCGAGGGACAGCACCGTGACAACCTACAATGAGCAGTTCTTC. The chain combines TRBV11-2 with TRBJ2-1; TRBD1 matches 7 bases. The CDR3 consists of 18 residues. Trimming at V came to 5 bases and at J to 2 bases, leaving 15 bases not matched to a gene. CDR1 is SGHAT, CDR2 FQNNGV, per germline.

This clonotype has just a few counts. This rearrangement joins TRBV7-6 to TRBJ2-1; 9 bases map to TRBD1. Looked up from germline, CDR1 is SGHVS and CDR2 is FNYEAQ. With 5 bases clipped from V and 8 bases from J, the junction kept 22 bases outside the gene matches. This CDR3 spans 19 amino acids. CDR3 nucleotide sequence: TGTGCCAGCAGCCCCACCCCGAGGACAGGGGTTTGGTGGGATGATGAGCAGTTCTTC. Translation gives CASSPTPRTGVWWDDEQFF.

This clonotype has at least ten counts. The chain is built from TRBV27 and TRBJ2-3, with D unclear. Germline V gene data show CDR1 as MNHEY and CDR2 as SMNVEV (reference sequence). This CDR3 is 12 amino acids long. Trimming stripped 5 bases from V and 2 bases from J, with 5 bases between. The CDR3 sequence: CASSLLTDTQYF. The CDR3 region has the DNA TGTGCCAGCAGTCTCCTCACAGATACGCAGTATTTT.

This clonotype was observed at least ten times. This chain connects TRBV20-1 to TRBJ2-5, with TRBD1 matching over 7 bases. The CDR3 spans 12 residues. V shed 5 bases and J 4 bases; nucleotides not matched to a gene: 4. Germline CDR1 DFQATT, CDR2 SNEGSKA (reference sequence). CDR3 nucleotides: TGCAGTGCTTTACAGGGGAGAGAGACCCAGTACTTC. Its translation: CSALQGRETQYF.

This clonotype was recorded a few times. The chain links TRBV19 to TRBJ2-1; D may match TRBD1 or TRBD2 (6 bases each). V gave up 3 bases and J gave up 0 bases, with 12 bases separating them. The CDR3 covers 16 residues. The germline gives CDR1 LNHDA, CDR2 SQIVND (reference sequence). CDR3 nucleotide sequence: TGTGCCAGTAGTATGGTCGGGGGCCCCTCCTACAATGAGCAGTTCTTC. Protein product: CASSMVGGPSYNEQFF.

In this sample, this clonotype turned up a few times. The CDR3 loop is CASRRQAINSPLHF. CDR3 nucleotides: TGTGCCAGCCGCAGACAGGCGATTAATTCACCCCTCCACTTT. The chain uses TRBV6-2 or TRBV6-3 and TRBJ1-6; maybe TRBD1 (6 bases). The ends were cut back, 8 bases at V and 6 bases at J, with 14 bases in the middle. Germline CDR1 reads MNHEY; CDR2 reads SVGEGT. CDR3 length equals 14 residues.

This clonotype was observed a few times. The rearrangement uses TRBV11-2 and TRBJ2-1, with 10 nucleotides matching TRBD1. This CDR3 region has 14 residues. CDR1 is SGHAT and CDR2 is FQNNGV in the germline V gene. V was clipped by 3 bases and J by 7 bases; unmatched bases: 3. CDR3 region: CASSLGQGRNEQFF. DNA of the CDR3: TGTGCCAGCAGCTTGGGACAGGGGAGGAATGAGCAGTTCTTC.